This paragraph reports one TCR beta chain. An end of the junction differs from the germline gene, which may be a read error. Germline CDR1 is MNHNY and CDR2 is SVGAGI (reference sequence). The CDR3 has 12 amino acids. The library came from three nested PCR rounds adapted from ARM-PCR protocols. TCRdb ran MiXCR on the multiplex PCR reads and lists one entry per CDR3 protein. In the table there are 65,000 to 90,000 distinct CDR3 sequences, about two thirds of which are singletons. This specimen comes from a study of tumor and adjacent non-tumor tissue in lung cancer. The template was RNA from unsorted bulk tissue.

This sequence was found in a woman in her sixties or seventies with non-small cell lung cancer. The sequenced material came from lung tumor tissue. This chain uses TRBV6-6 with TRBJ2-7; tentatively, D is TRBD1 (5 bases). The CDR3 DNA reads as TGTGCCAGCAGGCAGGGTATCCACGAGCAGTGCTTC. It yields the protein CASRQGIHEQCF.